This is a list of T cell receptor beta chains from one sample in a study of identical twins. TCRdb independently ran MiXCR on the 5' RACE reads; one entry per CDR3 protein. The sample lists approximately 530,000 distinct CDR3 sequences; 20% to 25% were seen once. The same sample was also studied in work on yellow fever vaccine responses in identical twins.

The specimen was CD4+ T cells sorted from blood. Receptors originate from a woman younger than 30 in good health. Each CDR3 is given with its conserved first and last residue. D genes are given only for firm matches. Clone size appears in some rows only: once, few, many, or a class for an expanded clone.

>NA|NA|TRBV29-1|TRBJ1-6
CSVETVYGSPLHF
TGCAGCGTTGAGACCGTTTATGGTTCACCCCTCCACTTT
>NA|few|TRBV11-2|TRBJ1-2
CASRTGTNYGYTF
TGTGCCAGCAGGACCGGGACAAACTATGGCTACACCTTC
>TRBD1|few|TRBV28|TRBJ1-5
CASSSRGTPNQPQHF
TGTGCCAGCAGTTCCAGGGGGACCCCCAATCAGCCCCAGCATTTT
>TRBD2|few|TRBV7-9|TRBJ2-7
CASSLGTSGSREQYF
TGTGCCAGCAGCCTGGGGACTAGCGGGAGTAGGGAGCAGTACTTC
>NA|few|TRBV5-1|TRBJ2-2
CASSTTQGSNTGELFF
TGCGCCAGCAGCACCACGCAGGGGTCGAACACCGGGGAGCTGTTTTTT
>TRBD2|NA|TRBV3-1|TRBJ2-1
CASSPLNGLAIGQFF
TGTGCCAGCAGCCCATTGAATGGACTAGCGATTGGGCAGTTCTTC
>TRBD1|NA|TRBV5-1|TRBJ2-7
CASSHRDSSSYEQYF
TGCGCCAGCAGCCACCGGGACAGTAGCTCCTACGAGCAGTACTTC
>NA|NA|TRBV15|TRBJ1-6
CATSRDLEFNSPLHF
TGTGCCACCAGCAGAGATTTGGAGTTTAATTCACCCCTCCACTTT
>TRBD2|NA|TRBV7-2|TRBJ2-1
CASSLEVLAGVHEQFF
TGTGCCAGCAGCTTAGAGGTCCTAGCGGGAGTCCATGAGCAGTTCTTC
>TRBD2|once|TRBV20-1|TRBJ2-5
CSASRGGAETQYF
TGCAGTGCTAGTCGGGGGGGCGCAGAGACCCAGTACTTC
>TRBD2|NA|TRBV12-5|TRBJ2-1
CASGLVQTSGKSPNEQFF
TGTGCTAGTGGTTTGGTACAAACTAGCGGGAAAAGCCCGAATGAGCAGTTCTTC
>NA|NA|TRBV5-5|TRBJ2-7
CASSFLPYEQYF
TGTGCCAGCAGCTTTCTCCCCTACGAGCAGTACTTC
>NA|few|TRBV5-1|TRBJ2-3
CASSLWGVGTDTQYF
TGCGCCAGCAGCTTGTGGGGCGTCGGCACAGATACGCAGTATTTT
>NA|NA|TRBV9|TRBJ2-3
CASNPGEAFSTDTQYF
TGTGCCAGCAACCCGGGGGAGGCTTTTAGCACAGATACGCAGTATTTT
>NA|NA|TRBV20-1|TRBJ1-1
CSARDPALALNTEAFF
TGCAGTGCTAGAGATCCCGCATTGGCGCTGAACACTGAAGCTTTCTTT
>NA|few|TRBV4-1|TRBJ2-5
CASSRQTDQETQYF
TGCGCCAGCAGCCGCCAGACAGACCAAGAGACCCAGTACTTC
>NA|NA|TRBV5-6|TRBJ2-5
CASSFLTGGETQYF
TGTGCCAGCAGCTTTTTAACGGGCGGAGAGACCCAGTACTTC
>TRBD2|few|TRBV11-2|TRBJ2-1
CASSLGAGTRVANEQFF
TGTGCCAGCAGCTTAGGGGCCGGGACTAGGGTAGCAAATGAGCAGTTCTTC
>NA|NA|TRBV5-1|TRBJ2-7
CASSLDRHEQYF
TGCGCCAGCAGCTTGGACAGGCACGAGCAGTACTTC
>TRBD1|few|TRBV20-1|TRBJ1-1
CSAITPGQGKEAFF
TGCAGTGCCATTACTCCGGGACAGGGGAAAGAAGCTTTCTTT
>NA|NA|TRBV11-3|TRBJ1-6
CASSGAGDSPLHF
TGTGCCAGCTCGGGAGCCGGGGATTCACCCCTCCACTTT
>NA|NA|TRBV29-1|TRBJ1-2
CSVAGRYGYTF
TGCAGCGTTGCGGGACGATATGGCTACACCTTC
>NA|few|TRBV5-1|TRBJ1-1
CASSQSGTTEAFF
TGCGCCAGCAGCCAGAGCGGGACCACTGAAGCTTTCTTT
>NA|few|TRBV10-3|TRBJ1-1
CAISGGHNLGTEAFF
TGTGCCATCAGTGGGGGACACAACTTGGGGACTGAAGCTTTCTTT
>TRBD1|few|TRBV12-3/TRBV12-4|TRBJ1-3
CASSPDRGLRNTIYF
TGTGCCAGCAGCCCGGACAGGGGGCTGAGAAACACCATATATTTT
>NA|few|TRBV10-3|TRBJ2-1
CAIGGSGEQFF
TGTGCCATCGGAGGGAGTGGTGAGCAGTTCTTC
>NA|NA|TRBV28|TRBJ1-2
CASSWENYGYTF
TGTGCCAGCAGTTGGGAGAACTATGGCTACACCTTC
>TRBD1|many|TRBV29-1|TRBJ1-2
CSVKGQGSSGYTF
TGCAGCGTGAAGGGACAGGGCTCCTCTGGCTACACCTTC
>NA|NA|TRBV15|TRBJ2-2
CATSKRWVQNTGELFF
TGTGCCACCAGCAAGAGATGGGTTCAGAACACCGGGGAGCTGTTTTTT
>NA|many|TRBV7-2|TRBJ2-2
CASSLVVRSVTGELFF
TGTGCCAGCAGCTTAGTAGTGCGGTCGGTGACCGGGGAGCTGTTTTTT
>NA|NA|TRBV12-3/TRBV12-4|TRBJ2-5
CASSPLAGKETQYF
TGTGCCAGCAGTCCCCTGGCAGGGAAAGAGACCCAGTACTTC
>NA|many|TRBV18|TRBJ1-2
CASSPDGTNYGYTF
TGTGCCAGCAGCCCGGACGGAACTAACTATGGCTACACCTTC
>TRBD2|NA|TRBV29-1|TRBJ2-5
CSAPTSGGIRGTQYF
TGCAGCGCTCCGACTAGCGGGGGAATTCGGGGGACCCAGTACTTC
>NA|NA|TRBV20-1|TRBJ2-2
CSARGTTNTGELFF
TGCAGTGCTAGAGGGACAACGAACACCGGGGAGCTGTTTTTT
>NA|NA|TRBV18|TRBJ2-5
CASSPRAELQETQYF
TGTGCCAGCTCACCTCGGGCAGAGCTTCAAGAGACCCAGTACTTC
>NA|few|TRBV12-3/TRBV12-4|TRBJ2-7
CASSLSLFYEQYF
TGTGCCAGCAGTTTATCACTTTTTTACGAGCAGTACTTC
>TRBD1|NA|TRBV27|TRBJ2-2
CASYRTGGTGELFF
TGTGCCAGCTACCGGACAGGGGGCACCGGGGAGCTGTTTTTT
>NA|NA|TRBV13|TRBJ1-5
CASSLHRAEVGQPQHF
TGTGCCAGCAGCTTACACAGGGCGGAGGTGGGTCAGCCCCAGCATTTT
>NA|NA|TRBV11-2|TRBJ2-7
CASSRQGASGRLNAYEQYF
TGTGCCAGCAGCCGACAGGGGGCTAGCGGGAGGCTAAACGCCTACGAGCAGTACTTC
>TRBD2|NA|TRBV28|TRBJ2-5
CASRASGSRETQYF
TGTGCCAGCAGGGCGAGCGGGAGTCGGGAGACCCAGTACTTC